This is a list of T cell receptor beta chains from one sample in a study of T cells in narcolepsy. Here immunoSEQ multiplex PCR was the method, and the copy in TCRdb shows in-frame clones only, minus some. The profile shows fewer than 30,000 clones, 85% of them singletons. Sequenced sample: CD45RA- memory CD4+ T cells from PBMCs. The source of these receptors is a human donor with narcolepsy. Both conserved end residues are part of each CDR3. Each record gives: V gene, D gene, J gene, CDR3 length, clone size, CDR3 DNA, CDR3 protein. A D gene is named only where the DNA matches it firmly. Where a row states a size, it is once, few, many or the class of an expanded clone; other rows omit it.

v_gene: TRBV19; d_gene: TRBD1; j_gene: TRBJ1-1; len: 14; abundance: -; CDR3nt: TGTGCCAGTAGTGTACAGGGGAAGTTGTCTGAAGCTTTCTTT; CDR3aa: CASSVQGKLSEAFF
v_gene: TRBV5-4; d_gene: -; j_gene: TRBJ1-2; len: 16; abundance: -; CDR3nt: TGTGCCAGCAGCTCAACTTCACTGAGACAGCCCTATGGCTACACCTTC; CDR3aa: CASSSTSLRQPYGYTF
v_gene: TRBV5-1; d_gene: TRBD2; j_gene: TRBJ2-3; len: 15; abundance: -; CDR3nt: TGCGCCAGCAGCTTGTTAGCGGGAAGCACAGATACGCAGTATTTT; CDR3aa: CASSLLAGSTDTQYF
v_gene: TRBV18; d_gene: -; j_gene: TRBJ2-7; len: 14; abundance: -; CDR3nt: TGTGCCAGCTCACTACGTGTGGCACAGTACGAGCAGTACTTC; CDR3aa: CASSLRVAQYEQYF
v_gene: TRBV2; d_gene: TRBD2; j_gene: TRBJ2-2; len: 17; abundance: -; CDR3nt: TGTGCCAGCAGTAACGTCCGACTAGCGGGAGGGACCGGGGAGCTGTTTTTT; CDR3aa: CASSNVRLAGGTGELFF
v_gene: TRBV19; d_gene: -; j_gene: TRBJ1-1; len: 15; abundance: -; CDR3nt: TGTGCCAGTAGTATAGACGGAGGAATGAACACTGAAGCTTTCTTT; CDR3aa: CASSIDGGMNTEAFF
v_gene: TRBV18; d_gene: TRBD2; j_gene: TRBJ2-5; len: 16; abundance: -; CDR3nt: TGTGCCAGCTCACGGCCCTCCTTGGGGGGGGGAGAGACCCAGTACTTC; CDR3aa: CASSRPSLGGGETQYF
v_gene: TRBV27; d_gene: TRBD1; j_gene: TRBJ1-2; len: 18; abundance: -; CDR3nt: TGTGCCAGCAGTTTCCGAGAGGGACAGTCCAAAGCTAACTATGGCTACACCTTC; CDR3aa: CASSFREGQSKANYGYTF
v_gene: TRBV30; d_gene: -; j_gene: TRBJ1-1; len: 14; abundance: -; CDR3nt: TGTGCCCGGGGTGGACGGGGGATGAACACTGAAGCTTTCTTT; CDR3aa: CARGGRGMNTEAFF
v_gene: TRBV7-9; d_gene: -; j_gene: TRBJ1-1; len: 13; abundance: -; CDR3nt: TGTGCCAGCAGCTTGGGGCAGAACACTGAAGCTTTCTTT; CDR3aa: CASSLGQNTEAFF
v_gene: TRBV6-5; d_gene: TRBD2; j_gene: TRBJ2-1; len: 14; abundance: -; CDR3nt: TGTGCCTCACGAGCGGGAGGGGATTACAATGAGCAGTTCTTC; CDR3aa: CASRAGGDYNEQFF
v_gene: TRBV11-1; d_gene: -; j_gene: TRBJ1-2; len: 14; abundance: -; CDR3nt: TGTGCCAGCAGCTTAGCGAACGGGATCTATGGCTACACCTTC; CDR3aa: CASSLANGIYGYTF
v_gene: TRBV5-1; d_gene: -; j_gene: TRBJ2-6; len: 15; abundance: -; CDR3nt: TGCGCCAGCAGCTTGGATATATCTGGGGCCAACGTCCTGACTTTC; CDR3aa: CASSLDISGANVLTF
v_gene: TRBV15; d_gene: -; j_gene: TRBJ2-3; len: 14; abundance: -; CDR3nt: TGTGCCACCAGCAGAGAGGACAGACCAGATACGCAGTATTTT; CDR3aa: CATSREDRPDTQYF
v_gene: TRBV7-9; d_gene: -; j_gene: TRBJ1-1; len: 13; abundance: -; CDR3nt: TGTGCCAGCAGCCACGACAAGAACACTGAAGCTTTCTTT; CDR3aa: CASSHDKNTEAFF
v_gene: TRBV13; d_gene: TRBD2; j_gene: TRBJ2-1; len: 17; abundance: -; CDR3nt: TGTGCCAGCAGCCGAACCGGACTAGCGGGACCCTACAATGAGCAGTTCTTC; CDR3aa: CASSRTGLAGPYNEQFF
v_gene: TRBV5-1; d_gene: TRBD2; j_gene: TRBJ2-1; len: 17; abundance: -; CDR3nt: TGCGCCAGCAGCTTGTTAGGTGGGAGGGCAGGCGGCAATGAGCAGTTCTTC; CDR3aa: CASSLLGGRAGGNEQFF
v_gene: TRBV29-1; d_gene: TRBD1; j_gene: TRBJ1-5; len: 13; abundance: -; CDR3nt: TGCAGCGTTCAGGGGGCGAGCAATCAGCCCCAGCATTTT; CDR3aa: CSVQGASNQPQHF
v_gene: TRBV5-8; d_gene: -; j_gene: TRBJ2-7; len: 14; abundance: -; CDR3nt: TGTGCCAGCAGCTTGGGGCGACAACCCTACGAGCAGTACTTC; CDR3aa: CASSLGRQPYEQYF
v_gene: TRBV18; d_gene: -; j_gene: TRBJ1-1; len: 14; abundance: once; CDR3nt: TGTGCCAGCTCACCACCGGCAGGGAAGGCTGAAGCTTTCTTT; CDR3aa: CASSPPAGKAEAFF
v_gene: TRBV7-9; d_gene: TRBD1; j_gene: TRBJ1-2; len: 16; abundance: -; CDR3nt: TGTGCCAGCAGCTTAGTGAGAGGACAGGGTGGATATGGCTACACCTTC; CDR3aa: CASSLVRGQGGYGYTF
v_gene: TRBV7-6; d_gene: TRBD2; j_gene: TRBJ2-1; len: 15; abundance: -; CDR3nt: TGTGCCAGTTCCGACTTTGGGGGGGAAATAGGGGAGCAGTTCTTC; CDR3aa: CASSDFGGEIGEQFF
v_gene: TRBV19; d_gene: -; j_gene: TRBJ1-1; len: 17; abundance: -; CDR3nt: TGTGCCGTACACCGGGGGGGGTTTGGTTGGATGAACACTGAAGCTTTCTTT; CDR3aa: CAVHRGGFGWMNTEAFF
v_gene: TRBV5-1; d_gene: -; j_gene: TRBJ1-5; len: 15; abundance: -; CDR3nt: TGCGCCAGCAGCTTGGGGGACACGGAAGACCAGCCCCAGCATTTT; CDR3aa: CASSLGDTEDQPQHF
v_gene: TRBV4-1; d_gene: -; j_gene: TRBJ2-7; len: 16; abundance: -; CDR3nt: TGCGCCAGCAGCCTCCGCCCTAGGGGTGGGTCCTACGAGCAGTACTTC; CDR3aa: CASSLRPRGGSYEQYF
v_gene: TRBV6-1; d_gene: -; j_gene: TRBJ1-5; len: 14; abundance: -; CDR3nt: TGTGCCAGCAAAAGAGGACACGATAATCAGCCCCAGCATTTT; CDR3aa: CASKRGHDNQPQHF
v_gene: TRBV7-2; d_gene: TRBD2; j_gene: TRBJ2-1; len: 17; abundance: -; CDR3nt: TGTGCCAGCAGCCCACCCGCATGGGGCGGGAGAGGAAATGAGCAGTTCTTC; CDR3aa: CASSPPAWGGRGNEQFF
v_gene: TRBV7-3; d_gene: TRBD2; j_gene: TRBJ2-2; len: 16; abundance: -; CDR3nt: TGTGCCAGCAGCCTGGGACTAGCGGGAGGCACCGGGGAGCTGTTTTTT; CDR3aa: CASSLGLAGGTGELFF
v_gene: TRBV30; d_gene: TRBD1; j_gene: TRBJ1-2; len: 13; abundance: -; CDR3nt: TGTGCCTGGAGAGCGGACAGGGGACATGGCTACACCTTC; CDR3aa: CAWRADRGHGYTF
v_gene: TRBV11-1; d_gene: TRBD2; j_gene: TRBJ2-2; len: 16; abundance: -; CDR3nt: TGTGCCAGCAGCCATGGACTAGCGGGATACACCGGGGAGCTGTTTTTT; CDR3aa: CASSHGLAGYTGELFF
v_gene: TRBV5-1; d_gene: -; j_gene: TRBJ2-1; len: 15; abundance: -; CDR3nt: TGCGCCAGCAGCGTCCCCGGGAGCAGCTACAATGAGCAGTTCTTC; CDR3aa: CASSVPGSSYNEQFF
v_gene: TRBV11-1; d_gene: TRBD2; j_gene: TRBJ2-2; len: 14; abundance: -; CDR3nt: TGTGCCAGCAGCTTGCACGCTAGCGGCGGGGAGCTGTTTTTT; CDR3aa: CASSLHASGGELFF
v_gene: TRBV6-1; d_gene: -; j_gene: TRBJ1-4; len: 15; abundance: -; CDR3nt: TGTGCCAGCAGGGGGGGTGATGCAACTAATGAAAAACTGTTTTTT; CDR3aa: CASRGGDATNEKLFF
v_gene: TRBV10-3; d_gene: -; j_gene: TRBJ2-7; len: 14; abundance: -; CDR3nt: TGTGCCATCAGTGAGTCGCAACAGAACTACGAGCAGTACTTC; CDR3aa: CAISESQQNYEQYF
v_gene: TRBV19; d_gene: TRBD1; j_gene: TRBJ1-4; len: 16; abundance: -; CDR3nt: TGTGCCAGTAGTGCGGGACAGGCGACAACTAATGAAAAACTGTTTTTT; CDR3aa: CASSAGQATTNEKLFF
v_gene: TRBV2; d_gene: TRBD1; j_gene: TRBJ1-2; len: 14; abundance: -; CDR3nt: TGTGCCAGCAAGGTGTATGGGGACAGCTATGGCTACACCTTC; CDR3aa: CASKVYGDSYGYTF
v_gene: TRBV11-3; d_gene: -; j_gene: TRBJ1-2; len: 15; abundance: -; CDR3nt: TGTGCCAGCAGCTTATTACAGAGCCTCAACTATGGCTACACCTTC; CDR3aa: CASSLLQSLNYGYTF
v_gene: TRBV14; d_gene: TRBD1; j_gene: TRBJ1-1; len: 15; abundance: -; CDR3nt: TGTGCCAGCAGCCAAGATTGGGACAGGAACACTGAAGCTTTCTTT; CDR3aa: CASSQDWDRNTEAFF
v_gene: TRBV4-1; d_gene: TRBD1; j_gene: TRBJ1-2; len: 12; abundance: -; CDR3nt: TGCGCCAGCAGCCACCCAGACAGGGCCTCAACCTTC; CDR3aa: CASSHPDRASTF
v_gene: TRBV20-1; d_gene: -; j_gene: TRBJ2-5; len: 11; abundance: few; CDR3nt: TGCAGTGGCGAGGATCAAGAGACCCAGTACTTC; CDR3aa: CSGEDQETQYF
v_gene: TRBV27; d_gene: TRBD1; j_gene: TRBJ1-2; len: 15; abundance: -; CDR3nt: TGTGCCAGCGGAATACGGGACAGGGGGCCCTATGGCTACACCTTC; CDR3aa: CASGIRDRGPYGYTF
v_gene: TRBV18; d_gene: -; j_gene: TRBJ1-1; len: 13; abundance: -; CDR3nt: TGTGTCAGCTCACCGGGAGCGAACACTGAAGCTTTCTTT; CDR3aa: CVSSPGANTEAFF
v_gene: TRBV28; d_gene: TRBD2; j_gene: TRBJ2-5; len: 15; abundance: once; CDR3nt: TGTGCCAGCAGTTTATGGCTAGCGGGAGAAGAGACCCAGTACTTC; CDR3aa: CASSLWLAGEETQYF
v_gene: TRBV7-9; d_gene: -; j_gene: TRBJ2-1; len: 16; abundance: -; CDR3nt: TGTGCCAGCAGCTTATTGGCTAGCGTCATCAACAATGAGCAGTTCTTC; CDR3aa: CASSLLASVINNEQFF
v_gene: TRBV2; d_gene: -; j_gene: TRBJ1-4; len: 16; abundance: few; CDR3nt: TGTGCCAGCAGTGATCAGGCCCAGGGAGGTTGGGAAAAACTGTTTTTT; CDR3aa: CASSDQAQGGWEKLFF
v_gene: TRBV6-5; d_gene: TRBD1; j_gene: TRBJ2-7; len: 16; abundance: -; CDR3nt: TGTGCCAGCAGTTACACCGCCGGGACAGGGGGCTACGAGCAGTACTTC; CDR3aa: CASSYTAGTGGYEQYF
v_gene: TRBV15; d_gene: -; j_gene: TRBJ1-1; len: 13; abundance: -; CDR3nt: TGTGCCACCAGCCGACTTGGTGACACTGAAGCTTTCTTT; CDR3aa: CATSRLGDTEAFF
v_gene: TRBV5-1; d_gene: TRBD1; j_gene: TRBJ2-2; len: 16; abundance: -; CDR3nt: TGCGCCAGCAGCTTCGGACAGGGGGCTTCTACCGGGGAGCTGTTTTTT; CDR3aa: CASSFGQGASTGELFF
v_gene: TRBV19; d_gene: TRBD1; j_gene: TRBJ2-2; len: 16; abundance: few; CDR3nt: TGTGCCAGTAGTCTCCGGACAGGACCGAACACCGGGGAGCTGTTTTTT; CDR3aa: CASSLRTGPNTGELFF
v_gene: TRBV7-6; d_gene: TRBD1; j_gene: TRBJ1-5; len: 15; abundance: -; CDR3nt: TGTGCCAGCAGCCTCAGACAGGGAAGGGGACAGCCCCAGCATTTT; CDR3aa: CASSLRQGRGQPQHF
v_gene: TRBV7-9; d_gene: TRBD1; j_gene: TRBJ2-7; len: 14; abundance: -; CDR3nt: TGTGCCAGCAGCTTCGGGACAGGGCTTTACGAGCAGTACTTC; CDR3aa: CASSFGTGLYEQYF
v_gene: TRBV4-2; d_gene: TRBD2; j_gene: TRBJ2-1; len: 15; abundance: -; CDR3nt: TGTGCCAGCAGCCCTGCTAGCGGGGTCAACAATGAGCAGTTCTTC; CDR3aa: CASSPASGVNNEQFF